This T cell receptor beta chain was observed in a study of T-cell reconstitution after alpha-beta-depleted transplantation in children. The TCRbeta library incorporated unique molecular identifiers. TCRdb analysed the PCR reads with MiXCR anew, one entry per CDR3 protein. Among 490,000 or so distinct CDR3 sequences listed, about 12% were seen once. This CDR3 spans 14 amino acids. J was trimmed by 1 base and V by 9 bases; bases with no gene match: 6. Germline lookup yields CDR1 SGHTS and CDR2 YDEGEE. This clonotype was observed a handful of times. V gene TRBV5-8 combines with J gene TRBJ2-1; 8 nucleotides align to TRBD1. The sequencing here drew on PBMCs from the stem cell graft donor, taken from the stem cell graft. This clonotype was sampled from a human donor who donated a stem cell graft to a child with combined immunodeficiency. The CDR3 nucleotides are TGTGCCACCCGCTGGACAGGGTCCTACAATGAGCAGTTCTTC. It codes for CATRWTGSYNEQFF.